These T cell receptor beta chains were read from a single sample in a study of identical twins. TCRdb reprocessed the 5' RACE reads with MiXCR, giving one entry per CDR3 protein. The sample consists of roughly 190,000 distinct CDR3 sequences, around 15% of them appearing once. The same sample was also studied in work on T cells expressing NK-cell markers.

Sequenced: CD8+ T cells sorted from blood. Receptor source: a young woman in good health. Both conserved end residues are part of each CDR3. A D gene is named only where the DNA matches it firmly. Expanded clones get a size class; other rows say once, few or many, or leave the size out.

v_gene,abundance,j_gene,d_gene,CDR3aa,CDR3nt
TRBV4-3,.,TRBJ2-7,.,CASSQDNSYEQYF,TGCGCCAGCAGCCAAGACAACTCCTACGAGCAGTACTTC
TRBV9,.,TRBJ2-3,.,CASSGSGDTQYF,TGTGCCAGCAGTGGAAGTGGGGATACGCAGTATTTT
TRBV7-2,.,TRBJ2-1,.,CASRRTAGVGDEQFF,TGTGCCAGCAGACGCACGGCAGGGGTTGGAGATGAGCAGTTCTTC
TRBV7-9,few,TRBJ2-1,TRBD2,CASSPSGGAAYNEQFF,TGTGCCAGCAGCCCTAGCGGGGGGGCGGCCTACAATGAGCAGTTCTTC
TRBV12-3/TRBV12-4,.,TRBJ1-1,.,CASSLHSLNTEAFF,TGTGCCAGCAGTTTACACAGCTTGAACACTGAAGCTTTCTTT
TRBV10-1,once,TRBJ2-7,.,CAIKTLTGPYEQYF,TGCGCCATCAAGACACTGACGGGGCCCTACGAGCAGTACTTC
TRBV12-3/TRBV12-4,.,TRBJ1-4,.,CASSSGGAKLFF,TGTGCCAGCAGTTCCGGAGGGGCAAAACTGTTTTTT
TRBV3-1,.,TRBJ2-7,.,CASSYRETYEQYF,TGTGCCAGCAGTTACAGGGAGACCTACGAGCAGTACTTC
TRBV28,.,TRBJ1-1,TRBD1,CASKDRGNTEAFF,TGTGCCAGCAAGGACAGGGGGAACACTGAAGCTTTCTTT
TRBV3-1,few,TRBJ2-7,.,CASSHLGEQYF,TGTGCCAGCAGCCACTTGGGGGAGCAGTACTTC
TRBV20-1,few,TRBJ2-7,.,CSARAPGVPFYEQYF,TGCAGTGCTAGGGCGCCGGGAGTACCCTTCTACGAGCAGTACTTC
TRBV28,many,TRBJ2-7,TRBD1,CASSFGQGVYEQYF,TGTGCCAGCAGTTTCGGGCAGGGGGTCTACGAGCAGTACTTC
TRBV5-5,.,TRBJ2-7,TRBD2,CASSLLAGLEQYF,TGTGCCAGCAGCTTATTAGCGGGGCTCGAGCAGTACTTC
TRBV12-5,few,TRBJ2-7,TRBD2,CASGFRGVTYEQYF,TGTGCTAGTGGTTTCCGGGGGGTAACCTACGAGCAGTACTTC
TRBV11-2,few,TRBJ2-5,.,CASSRGLGFQETQYF,TGTGCCAGCAGCCGGGGATTAGGGTTCCAAGAGACCCAGTACTTC
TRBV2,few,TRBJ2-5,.,CASNSNLLVQETQYF,TGTGCCAGCAACAGTAACCTACTAGTACAAGAGACCCAGTACTTC
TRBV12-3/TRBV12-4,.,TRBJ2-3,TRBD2,CASSFWASGRPDTQYF,TGTGCCAGCAGTTTTTGGGCTAGCGGGAGGCCAGATACGCAGTATTTT
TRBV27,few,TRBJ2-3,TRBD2,CASSPTLGLGPDTQYF,TGTGCCAGCAGTCCGACTTTGGGACTAGGTCCAGATACGCAGTATTTT
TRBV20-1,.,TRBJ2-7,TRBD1,CSAGQADSYEQYF,TGCAGTGCCGGACAGGCCGACTCCTACGAGCAGTACTTC
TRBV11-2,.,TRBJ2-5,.,CASSLGGEYQETQYF,TGTGCCAGCAGCTTAGGGGGGGAATACCAAGAGACCCAGTACTTC
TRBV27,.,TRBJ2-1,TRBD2,CASSNLAGVAYNEQFF,TGTGCCAGCAGTAACCTAGCGGGGGTCGCCTACAATGAGCAGTTCTTC
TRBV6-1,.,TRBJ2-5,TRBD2,CASTRWGLAGDATQYF,TGTGCCAGCACCAGATGGGGACTAGCGGGAGACGCGACCCAGTACTTC
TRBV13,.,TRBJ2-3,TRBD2,CASSPTSGGTRDTQYF,TGTGCCAGCAGCCCGACTAGCGGGGGTACGAGGGATACGCAGTATTTT
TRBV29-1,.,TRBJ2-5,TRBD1,CSVEGTGTYQETQYF,TGCAGCGTTGAAGGGACAGGGACGTACCAAGAGACCCAGTACTTC
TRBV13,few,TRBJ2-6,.,CASSGKGGAGANVLTF,TGTGCCAGCAGCGGAAAGGGGGGTGCGGGGGCCAACGTCCTGACTTTC
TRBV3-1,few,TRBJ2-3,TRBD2,CASSQLTSGGLDTQYF,TGTGCCAGCAGCCAGCTGACTAGCGGGGGGTTAGATACGCAGTATTTT
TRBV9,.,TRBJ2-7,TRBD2,CASSSRQRGYYEQYF,TGTGCCAGCAGCAGCCGTCAGCGGGGATACTACGAGCAGTACTTC
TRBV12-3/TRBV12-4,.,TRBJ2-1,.,CASSFAGEQFF,TGTGCCAGCAGTTTTGCGGGTGAGCAGTTCTTC
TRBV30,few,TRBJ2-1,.,CAWSEGYNEQFF,TGTGCCTGGAGTGAAGGCTACAATGAGCAGTTCTTC
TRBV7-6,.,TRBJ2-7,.,CASSSGVSPYEQYF,TGTGCCAGCAGCTCTGGTGTATCCCCCTACGAGCAGTACTTC
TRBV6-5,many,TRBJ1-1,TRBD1,CASRQGNTEAFF,TGTGCCAGCAGACAGGGGAATACTGAAGCTTTCTTT
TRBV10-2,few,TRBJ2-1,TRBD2,CASRGGHNEQFF,TGCGCCAGTCGCGGGGGGCACAATGAGCAGTTCTTC
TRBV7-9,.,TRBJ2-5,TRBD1,CASSLTRGQPPQRGQYF,TGTGCCAGCAGCTTAACCAGGGGGCAACCCCCCCAGAGGGGCCAGTACTTC
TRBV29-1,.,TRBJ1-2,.,CSVEEGQTYYGYTF,TGCAGCGTTGAAGAAGGACAGACCTACTATGGCTACACCTTC
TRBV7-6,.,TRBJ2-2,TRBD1,CASSLGQGVGELFF,TGTGCCAGCAGCTTAGGACAGGGAGTCGGGGAGCTGTTTTTT
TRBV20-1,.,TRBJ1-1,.,CSARVGETEAFF,TGCAGTGCTAGAGTCGGGGAAACTGAAGCTTTCTTT
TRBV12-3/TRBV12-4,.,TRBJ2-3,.,CASLTGGADTQYF,TGTGCCAGCCTAACAGGTGGGGCAGATACGCAGTATTTT
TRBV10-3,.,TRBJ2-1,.,CAIRDSKSSYNEQFF,TGTGCCATCAGGGACTCCAAGAGCTCCTACAATGAGCAGTTCTTC
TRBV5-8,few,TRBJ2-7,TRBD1,CASSLETGSDYEQYF,TGTGCCAGCAGCTTGGAGACAGGGTCGGATTACGAGCAGTACTTC
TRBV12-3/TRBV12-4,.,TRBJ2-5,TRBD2,CASSPSGGAGETQYF,TGTGCCAGCAGTCCCTCCGGGGGGGCCGGAGAGACCCAGTACTTC
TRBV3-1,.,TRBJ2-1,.,CASSQPSFEQFF,TGTGCCAGCAGCCAACCGAGTTTTGAGCAGTTCTTC
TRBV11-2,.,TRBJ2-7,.,CASSVGGGLYEQYF,TGTGCCAGCAGCGTGGGGGGTGGTCTCTACGAGCAGTACTTC
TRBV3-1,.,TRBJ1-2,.,CASSPDYSWAYGYTF,TGTGCCAGCAGCCCCGACTATTCCTGGGCGTATGGCTACACCTTC
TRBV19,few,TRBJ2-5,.,CASSKYLPGQIQETQYF,TGTGCCAGTTCCAAATACTTACCTGGGCAGATCCAAGAGACCCAGTACTTC
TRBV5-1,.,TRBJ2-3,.,CASAPEFGRSGLDTQYF,TGCGCCAGCGCTCCTGAATTTGGGCGGAGTGGATTGGATACGCAGTATTTT
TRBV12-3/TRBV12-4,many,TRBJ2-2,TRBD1,CASSLGTGAPGELFF,TGTGCCAGCAGTTTAGGGACAGGGGCTCCCGGGGAGCTGTTTTTT
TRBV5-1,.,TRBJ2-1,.,CASSSGRRLDNEQFF,TGCGCCAGCAGCTCCGGACGGAGATTAGACAATGAGCAGTTCTTC
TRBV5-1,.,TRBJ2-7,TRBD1,CASSLFGQGYEQYF,TGCGCCAGCAGCTTGTTCGGACAGGGCTACGAGCAGTACTTC
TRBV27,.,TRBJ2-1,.,CASSPGSGTPIRDEQFF,TGTGCCAGCAGTCCGGGCTCCGGGACTCCGATTCGCGATGAGCAGTTCTTC
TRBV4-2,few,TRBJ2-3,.,CASSLPKVPSDVISTDTQYF,TGTGCCAGCAGCCTCCCCAAGGTCCCCAGCGACGTTATAAGCACAGATACGCAGTATTTT
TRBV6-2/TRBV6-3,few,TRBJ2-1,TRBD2,CATCLTSLAYNEQFF,TGTGCCACCTGCCTGACTAGCTTAGCCTACAATGAGCAGTTCTTC
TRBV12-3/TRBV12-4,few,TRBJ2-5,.,CASSPPGASETQYF,TGTGCCAGCAGCCCCCCCGGGGCTTCAGAGACCCAGTACTTC
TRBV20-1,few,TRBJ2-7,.,CSARDRNDFYEQYF,TGCAGTGCTAGAGATAGGAATGATTTCTACGAGCAGTACTTC
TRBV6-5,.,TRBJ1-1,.,CASSYPSEEAFF,TGTGCCAGCAGTTACCCTTCCGAGGAAGCTTTCTTT